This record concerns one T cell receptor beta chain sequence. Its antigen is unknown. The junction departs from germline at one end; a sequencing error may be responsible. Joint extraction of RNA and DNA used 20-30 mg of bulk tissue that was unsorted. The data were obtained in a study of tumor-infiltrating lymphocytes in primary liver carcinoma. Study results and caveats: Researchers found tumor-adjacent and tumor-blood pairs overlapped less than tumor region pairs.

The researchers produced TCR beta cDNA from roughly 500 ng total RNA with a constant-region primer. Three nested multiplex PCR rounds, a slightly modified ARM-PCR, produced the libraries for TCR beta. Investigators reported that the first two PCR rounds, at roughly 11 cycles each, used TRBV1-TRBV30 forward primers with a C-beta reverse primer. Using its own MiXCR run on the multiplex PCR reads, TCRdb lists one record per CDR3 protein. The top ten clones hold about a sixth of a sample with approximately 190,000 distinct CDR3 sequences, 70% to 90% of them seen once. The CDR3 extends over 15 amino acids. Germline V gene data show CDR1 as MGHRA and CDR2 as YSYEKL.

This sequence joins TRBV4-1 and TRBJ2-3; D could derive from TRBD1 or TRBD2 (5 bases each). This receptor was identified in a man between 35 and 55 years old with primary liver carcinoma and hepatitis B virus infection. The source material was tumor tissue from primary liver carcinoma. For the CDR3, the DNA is TGTGCCAGCAGCCAAGCGGACGGGGCCTGGGATACGCAGTATTTT. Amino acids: CASSQADGAWDTQYF.